The 30 T cell receptor beta chains in this list originate from one sample, sequenced in a study of cytomegalovirus exposure and HLA in healthy donors. PCR amplification relied on 60 Vbeta primers (plus 13 Jbeta primers). Method: immunoSEQ multiplex PCR; TCRdb's copy keeps in-frame clones and lacks some. The sample has about 180,000 clones; over 70% are singletons. The specimen was PBMCs. Receptor source: a man younger than 35 in good health and CMV-seronegative.

This clone was counted once. The rearrangement links TRBV6-6 to TRBJ2-1; 10 bases match TRBD2. The ends lost 6 bases at V and 4 bases at J; junction bases unmatched: 6. Germline V gene lookup returns CDR1 MNHNY and CDR2 SVGAGI (reference sequence). This CDR3 comprises 15 residues. The DNA of the CDR3 is TGTGCCAGCAGCAAAGCTAGCGGGAGTTACAATGAGCAGTTCTTC. Translated: CASSKASGSYNEQFF.

This chain links TRBV5-1 with TRBJ2-2; TRBD1 matches 7 bases. V shed 4 bases and J 6 bases; nucleotides not matched to a gene: 12. The germline CDR1 and CDR2 sequences are SGHRS and YFSETQ. This CDR3 is built from 16 residues. The CDR3 DNA reads as TGCGCCAGCAGCGACGGGACAGATGGTGTCCCCGGGGAGCTGTTTTTT. Translation: CASSDGTDGVPGELFF.

The chain links TRBV19 to TRBJ2-1; 10 bases match TRBD2. The CDR3 contains 15 residues. Germline values: CDR1 LNHDA, CDR2 SQIVND (reference sequence). V was clipped by 5 bases and J by 4 bases; unmatched bases: 5. The CDR3 region is CASSLGLASYNEQFF. The CDR3 nucleotides read TGTGCCAGTAGTTTGGGACTAGCGTCTTACAATGAGCAGTTCTTC. The full variable domain, its missing parts supplied by reference TRBV19 and TRBJ2-1, is DGGITQSPKYLFRKEGQNVTLSCEQNLNHDAMYWYRQDPGQGLRLIYYSQIVNDFQKGDIAEGYSVSREKKESFPLTVTSAQKNPTAFYLCASSLGLASYNEQFFGPGTRLTVL.

This sequence joins TRBV11-2 and TRBJ2-3; 10 nucleotides align to TRBD2. The V and J ends lost 0 bases and 0 bases, in that order; junction bases with no gene match: 3. Germline lookup yields CDR1 SGHAT and CDR2 FQNNGV. The CDR3 contains 17 residues. The CDR3 here is CASSLDWTSGSTDTQYF. The CDR3 bases are TGTGCCAGCAGCTTAGATTGGACTAGCGGAAGCACAGATACGCAGTATTTT.

V gene TRBV2 combines with J gene TRBJ1-6; a weak D match, TRBD1 (5 bases). This CDR3 spans 15 amino acids. CDR1 and CDR2 from the germline V gene are SNHLY and FYNNEI. Trimming stripped 4 bases from V and 0 bases from J, with 7 bases between. CDR3 amino acids: CASSAGGSYNSPLHF. The CDR3 DNA reads TGTGCCAGCAGTGCCGGGGGCTCCTATAATTCACCCCTCCACTTT.

V is TRBV7-9 and J is TRBJ2-7; TRBD1 matches at 7 bases. CDR3 length: 15 residues. V was pared by 5 bases and J by 2 bases, with 9 bases of the junction left unmatched. CDR1 and CDR2 (germline): SEHNR, FQNEAQ (reference sequence). The CDR3 DNA follows: TGTGCCAGCAGCCCGAGTAGGGGGCCAGCCTACGAGCAGTACTTC. Translating gives CASSPSRGPAYEQYF.

The rearrangement joins TRBV7-3 to TRBJ2-1; D might be TRBD2 (6 bases). Germline assignment: CDR1 SGHTA and CDR2 FQGTGA. The V and J ends lost 4 bases and 2 bases respectively, with 12 bases between them. This CDR3 region has 15 residues. CDR3 loop: CASSSGTGAYNEQFF. Here the CDR3 DNA reads TGTGCCAGCAGCTCCGGGACTGGAGCCTACAATGAGCAGTTCTTC.

The chain employs TRBV21-1 and TRBJ1-1. TRBV21-1 is termed a pseudogene. This CDR3 spans 15 amino acids. The CDR3 region has the DNA TGTGCCAGCATCTTCTCCCCGGGGGGTGGGACTGAAGCTTTCTTT. Residues: CASIFSPGGGTEAFF.

This clone was seen a few times. Other DNA sequences in the same sample also yield this CDR3. CDR3 nucleotides: TGCGCCAGCAGCTTGTTAGCGGGGGCTTACAATGAGCAGTTCTTC. Translation: CASSLLAGAYNEQFF. The J gene is TRBJ2-1, the V gene TRBV5-1; 9 bases agree with TRBD2. V shed 1 base, J shed 4 bases, and the junction held 3 bases outside the gene matches. CDR1 and CDR2 (germline): SGHRS, YFSETQ. The length of the CDR3 is 15 residues.

The V call is TRBV29-1, the J call TRBJ2-5; D perhaps matches TRBD1 (6 bases). Germline V gene lookup returns CDR1 SQVTM and CDR2 ANQGSEA. CDR3 length: 13 amino acids. Trimming cost V 6 bases and J 5 bases, with 16 bases left between them. For the CDR3, the DNA is TGCAGCGTCAAAACAGGGTTGCGGGAGACCCAGTACTTC. Translating it yields CSVKTGLRETQYF.

The count of this clone is one. The V call is TRBV11-2, the J call TRBJ1-2; TRBD1 might be the D (6 bases). The CDR3 sequence is 15 residues long. Germline assignment: CDR1 SGHAT and CDR2 FQNNGV. V was pared by 1 base and J by 6 bases, with 15 bases between. The CDR3 is CASSLGGRPGDGYTF. For the CDR3, the DNA is TGTGCCAGCAGCTTAGGGGGGCGCCCCGGGGATGGCTACACCTTC.

The V gene is TRBV27, the J gene TRBJ2-7; 9 nucleotides align to TRBD2. This CDR3 has 14 residues. CDR1 MNHEY and CDR2 SMNVEV come from the germline V gene (reference sequence). V gave up 3 bases and J gave up 2 bases; unmatched junction bases: 2. The CDR3 loop reads CASSLASGTYEQYF. CDR3 DNA sequence: TGTGCCAGCAGTTTGGCTAGCGGGACCTACGAGCAGTACTTC.

The rearrangement uses TRBV12-5 and TRBJ2-1, with 7 bases aligning to TRBD2. V gave up 4 bases and J gave up 9 bases; unmatched junction bases: 3. CDR1 is LGHNT and CDR2 is FRNRAP in the germline V gene. This CDR3 has 12 residues. This CDR3 reads CASGWEGGEQFF. As DNA, the CDR3 is TGTGCTAGTGGTTGGGAGGGTGGTGAGCAGTTCTTC.

This rearrangement joins TRBV27 to TRBJ1-1; 10 nucleotides match TRBD1. This CDR3 is built from 18 residues. CDR1 MNHEY and CDR2 SMNVEV come from the germline V gene (reference sequence). V dropped 7 bases and J dropped 1; count of bases not matched to a gene: 15. The CDR3 DNA reads as TGTGCCAGCAAGGCCTTTGGGACAGGGGTCCTTAAGAACACTGAAGCTTTCTTT. It specifies CASKAFGTGVLKNTEAFF.

The chain is built from TRBV10-3 and TRBJ1-1; the match to TRBD1 covers 10 bases. Germline CDR1 ENHRY, CDR2 SYGVKD. The junction had 4 bases not matched to a gene; V was cut back by 3 bases and J by 0 bases. This CDR3 region has 16 residues. CDR3: CAISDPGQGLNTEAFF. The CDR3 DNA reads as TGTGCCATCAGTGACCCGGGACAGGGGTTGAACACTGAAGCTTTCTTT.

The chain uses TRBV19 and TRBJ1-5; D gene ambiguous. Per the germline V gene, CDR1 is LNHDA and CDR2 is SQIVND (reference sequence). V lost 5 bases, J lost 5 bases, and 10 bases lay in between. CDR3 length: 13 amino acids. CDR3 protein: CASSPQLYQPQHF. The DNA of the CDR3 is TGTGCCAGTAGTCCACAGCTTTATCAGCCCCAGCATTTT.

This clone was counted a single time. The chain carries TRBV6-4 and TRBJ2-3; D remains ambiguous. Germline CDR1 and CDR2: MRHNA and SNTAGT. V was clipped by 10 bases and J by 0 bases, with 20 bases between them. The length of the CDR3 is 16 residues. This chain's CDR3 is CANLVPILRSTDTQYF. CDR3 coding DNA: TGTGCCAACTTAGTCCCCATCCTAAGAAGCACAGATACGCAGTATTTT.

In DNA, the CDR3 is TGTGCCAGCAGTTACGGGCAGTATAGCAATCAGCCCCAGCATTTT. It codes for CASSYGQYSNQPQHF. The V and J genes are TRBV6-5 and TRBJ1-5; D gene uncertain. V lost 2 bases to trimming and J lost 0 bases, with 8 bases between them. Germline V gene lookup returns CDR1 MNHEY and CDR2 SVGAGI. The CDR3 is 15 amino acids.

V gene TRBV2 combines with J gene TRBJ2-7; 7 nucleotides align to TRBD1. The germline V gene encodes CDR1 SNHLY and CDR2 FYNNEI. The CDR3 length is 14 residues. V was pared by 8 bases and J by 3 bases, with 10 bases of the junction left unmatched. The CDR3: CASLVDRTDYEQYF. CDR3 bases: TGTGCCAGCTTGGTGGACAGGACAGACTACGAGCAGTACTTC.

The chain recombines TRBV27 with TRBJ2-5, with 8 positions matching TRBD2. The trim removed 6 bases at V and 5 bases at J, leaving 8 bases unmatched. CDR3 length: 14 amino acids. Per the germline V gene, CDR1 is MNHEY and CDR2 is SMNVEV (reference sequence). The CDR3 nucleotides read TGTGCCAGCAGCCCCCGGGGGGGAATGGAGACCCAGTACTTC. It encodes CASSPRGGMETQYF.

This chain connects TRBV12-5 to TRBJ2-2; TRBD1 matches 7 bases. V lost 6 bases, J lost 5 bases, and 9 bases stayed unmatched. The CDR3 is made up of 15 amino acids. Germline CDR1 is LGHNT and CDR2 is FRNRAP. CDR3 loop: CASGLLGGRTGELFF. The DNA for the CDR3 is TGTGCTAGTGGCCTTTTAGGGGGCAGGACCGGGGAGCTGTTTTTT.

Turning to this clone: A junction boundary mismatches the germline segment, possibly from a read error. This rearrangement joins TRBV4-3 to TRBJ2-5; 9 nucleotides match TRBD2. The germline gives CDR1 LGHNA, CDR2 YSLEER. The CDR3 consists of 16 residues. CDR3 sequence reads: CASSQQGGGAQQTQYF. CDR3 bases: TGCGCCAGCAGCCAACAGGGCGGGGGGGCCCAACAGACCCAGTACTTC.

Written as DNA, the CDR3 is TGTGCCAGCAGTAATCGGGACAGCGCGTCGTCCACCATATATTTT. Translation: CASSNRDSASSTIYF. The gene calls are TRBV6-1 and TRBJ1-3; 7 bases are shared with TRBD1. The CDR3 has 15 amino acids. From germline, CDR1 is MNHNS and CDR2 SASEGT. After removal of 5 bases from V and 9 bases from J, the junction contained 13 bases not matched to a gene.

This chain links TRBV19 with TRBJ1-2; D is unresolved. The CDR3 is made up of 13 amino acids. CDR1 is LNHDA, CDR2 SQIVND, per germline (reference sequence). V was cut by 5 bases and J by 4 bases, with 11 bases left in between. In DNA form, the CDR3 reads TGTGCCAGTAGTTCCAGAGAGGGCTATGGCTACACCTTC. Amino acids: CASSSREGYGYTF. The full variable domain, with the rest looked up from reference TRBV19 and TRBJ1-2, is DGGITQSPKYLFRKEGQNVTLSCEQNLNHDAMYWYRQDPGQGLRLIYYSQIVNDFQKGDIAEGYSVSREKKESFPLTVTSAQKNPTAFYLCASSSREGYGYTFGSGTRLTVV.

This clone is a singleton in its sample. The gene calls are TRBV6-5 and TRBJ1-5; 7 nucleotides line up with TRBD1. This CDR3 has 13 residues. Germline V gene lookup returns CDR1 MNHEY and CDR2 SVGAGI. V dropped 6 bases and J dropped 7; count of bases not matched to a gene: 6. The CDR3 spells CASSPQGGQPQHF. CDR3 DNA sequence: TGTGCCAGCAGCCCTCAGGGGGGCCAGCCCCAGCATTTT.

This clone occurred a few times. The rearrangement links TRBV30 to TRBJ1-4, with a weak D call TRBD1 (5 bases). The CDR3 runs to 16 residues. Per the germline V gene, CDR1 is GTSNPN and CDR2 is SVGIG (reference sequence). V lost 3 bases to trimming and J lost 0 bases, with 14 bases between them. The CDR3 nucleotides read TGTGCCTGGAGCCCGGGACTTACCGCAACTAATGAAAAACTGTTTTTT. As protein: CAWSPGLTATNEKLFF. Drawing the rest from reference TRBV30 and TRBJ1-4, the complete variable domain is SQTIHQWPATLVQPVGSPLSLECTVEGTSNPNLYWYRQAAGRGLQLLFYSVGIGQISSEVPQNLSASRPQDRQFILSSKKLLLSDSGFYLCAWSPGLTATNEKLFFGSGTQLSVL.

This clone was seen a few times. This chain links TRBV7-2 with TRBJ2-3; 8 nucleotides match TRBD1. The CDR3 runs 15 residues. Unmatched junction bases numbered 9, after V lost 5 bases and J lost 5 bases. Germline assignment: CDR1 SGHTA and CDR2 FQGNSA. CDR3: CASSPGQGAQDTQYF. For the CDR3, the DNA is TGTGCCAGCAGCCCCGGACAGGGCGCTCAAGATACGCAGTATTTT.

This sequence joins TRBV7-2 and TRBJ2-7; 7 nucleotides match TRBD2. This CDR3 has 17 residues. V was clipped by 3 bases and J by 0 bases; unmatched bases: 11. Germline lookup yields CDR1 SGHTA and CDR2 FQGNSA. The CDR3 is CASSLGRTAGLSYEQYF. The CDR3 nucleotides are TGTGCCAGCAGCTTGGGAAGAACAGCGGGGCTCTCCTACGAGCAGTACTTC.

The V gene is TRBV7-8, the J gene TRBJ1-2, with TRBD1 as a possible D gene (6 bases). Trimming cost V 5 bases and J 4 bases, with 11 bases left between them. This CDR3 region has 13 residues. The germline gives CDR1 SGHVS, CDR2 FQNEAQ. The CDR3 DNA reads TGTGCCAGCAGCGGACAGCTTACCTATGGCTACACCTTC. Residues: CASSGQLTYGYTF.

This rearrangement joins TRBV7-2 to TRBJ1-1; tentatively, D is TRBD1 (5 bases). Per the germline V gene, CDR1 is SGHTA and CDR2 is FQGNSA. The CDR3 contains 15 residues. Trimming removed 3 bases from V and 1 base from J, with 12 bases in between. CDR3 nucleotides: TGTGCCAGCAGCTTTGCTGACAGAGAGAACACTGAAGCTTTCTTT. It is translated as CASSFADRENTEAFF. The complete variable domain, with remaining parts taken from reference TRBV7-2 and TRBJ1-1, reads GAGVSQSPSNKVTEKGKDVELRCDPISGHTALYWYRQSLGQGLEFLIYFQGNSAPDKSGLPSDRFSAERTGGSVSTLTIQRTQQEDSAVYLCASSFADRENTEAFFGQGTRLTVV.